These 12 T cell receptor beta chains originate from one sample sequenced in a study of blood T cell repertoires in COVID-19. Some clones are missing from TCRdb's copy, which holds only in-frame ones; the method was immunoSEQ multiplex PCR. The sample yields about 210,000 clones, 65% to 85% seen once. The sample comprised peripheral blood. The receptors derive from a human donor in a cohort sampled during active COVID-19.

This sequence joins TRBV3-1 (or the pseudogene TRBV3-2) and TRBJ2-1, with no clear D. Germline lookup yields CDR1 LGHDT and CDR2 YNNKEL (reference sequence). The CDR3 spans 15 residues. Deletions cut 6 bases from V and 0 bases from J, with 12 bases between. In DNA form, the CDR3 reads TGTGCCAGCAGGCGAGGCGGAGCCTCCTACAATGAGCAGTTCTTC. It translates to CASRRGGASYNEQFF.

This clone was counted a few times. This rearrangement joins TRBV6-5 to TRBJ1-1; D unresolved. The CDR3 has 12 residues. Between the trimmed V and J ends, which lost 7 bases and 3 bases, there was a span of 9 bases. CDR1 and CDR2 (germline): MNHEY, SVGAGI. CDR3 in amino acids: CASIGMYTEAFF. Written as DNA, the CDR3 is TGTGCCAGCATCGGGATGTACACTGAAGCTTTCTTT.

The chain combines TRBV2 with TRBJ2-3, with 7 bases matching TRBD1. The V and J ends lost 6 bases and 4 bases, in that order; junction bases with no gene match: 1. The CDR3 sequence is 12 residues long. Germline CDR1 SNHLY, CDR2 FYNNEI. As DNA, the CDR3 is TGTGCCAGCAGGACAGGGCCAGATACGCAGTATTTT. Encoded protein: CASRTGPDTQYF. The full variable domain, in which reference TRBV2 and TRBJ2-3 provide the parts outside the CDR3, is EPEVTQTPSHQVTQMGQEVILRCVPISNHLYFYWYRQILGQKVEFLVSFYNNEISEKSEIFDDQFSVERPDGSNFTLKIRSTKLEDSAMYFCASRTGPDTQYFGPGTRLTVL.

The chain joins TRBV5-4 to TRBJ2-7, with 10 bases fitting TRBD2. Germline V CDR1 and CDR2: SGHNT, YYREEE (reference sequence). CDR3 size: 14 residues. The J segment lost 6 bases and the V segment lost 4 bases, leaving 7 bases of the junction unmatched. The CDR3 sequence: CASSPGLAPSEQYF. CDR3 coding DNA: TGTGCCAGCAGCCCGGGACTAGCGCCTAGCGAGCAGTACTTC. The full variable domain, with the rest looked up from reference TRBV5-4 and TRBJ2-7, is ETGVTQSPTHLIKTRGQQVTLRCSSQSGHNTVSWYQQALGQGPQFIFQYYREEENGRGNFPPRFSGLQFPNYSSELNVNALELDDSALYLCASSPGLAPSEQYFGPGTRLTVT.

This clone was seen only a few times. The genes are TRBV7-8 and TRBJ2-5; 9 nucleotides agree with TRBD1. The trim removed 5 bases at V and 4 bases at J, leaving 5 bases unmatched. The CDR3 loop spans 14 amino acids. Germline CDR1 is SGHVS and CDR2 is FQNEAQ. This CDR3 is CASSRDRASETQYF. In DNA, the CDR3 is TGTGCCAGCAGCAGGGACAGGGCTTCAGAGACCCAGTACTTC.

The rearrangement joins TRBV11-3 to TRBJ2-5; TRBD2 matches at 7 bases. The CDR3 is 15 amino acids. Germline trimming cut 1 base from V and 0 bases from J; bases unmatched to any gene: 2. Per germline, CDR1 SGHNT and CDR2 YENEEA. The CDR3 reads CASSLASGDQETQYF. In DNA, the CDR3 is TGTGCCAGCAGCTTAGCCAGCGGGGACCAAGAGACCCAGTACTTC.

V usage is TRBV9 and J usage is TRBJ1-2; TRBD1 matches 7 bases. Trimming at V came to 3 bases and at J to 0 bases, leaving 11 bases not matched to a gene. CDR1 is SGDLS and CDR2 is YYNGEE in the germline V gene. The CDR3 spans 17 residues. The CDR3 nucleotides are TGTGCCAGCAGCGCCGGGACAGCCTTCCTTACTAACTATGGCTACACCTTC. Its protein product is CASSAGTAFLTNYGYTF.

CDR3 in amino acids: CASSPIFGTDSQPQHF. DNA of the CDR3: TGTGCCAGTAGTCCTATCTTTGGGACAGACTCCCAGCCCCAGCATTTT. The rearrangement links TRBV19 to TRBJ1-5; 7 bases match TRBD1. The CDR3 covers 16 residues. V gave up 5 bases and J gave up 7 bases; unmatched junction bases: 14. Germline loops: CDR1 LNHDA, CDR2 SQIVND (reference sequence).

As to this clone: The sample has other DNA sequences that encode this CDR3 too. The chain couples TRBV27 to TRBJ2-1, with 7 bases that match TRBD2. Germline V lookup: CDR1 MNHEY, CDR2 SMNVEV (reference sequence). Germline trimming cut 3 bases from V and 9 bases from J; bases unmatched to any gene: 5. The CDR3 extends over 13 amino acids. The CDR3 DNA reads as TGTGCCAGCAGTTTCACTAGCGCGGGTGAGCAGTTCTTC. Its translation is CASSFTSAGEQFF.

This clone was observed a single time. The chain recombines TRBV5-1 with TRBJ2-7; TRBD1 might be the D (5 bases). Germline CDR1 SGHRS, CDR2 YFSETQ. This CDR3 has 15 residues. The V gene lost 4 bases and the J gene lost 5 bases, with 19 bases spanning the gap. CDR3 nucleotide sequence: TGCGCCAGCAGCGAAATGGGGCGCCAGGCGAACGAGCAGTACTTC. Translation gives CASSEMGRQANEQYF.

This clone was detected only once. The J gene is TRBJ1-2, the V gene TRBV3-1 (or the pseudogene TRBV3-2); D perhaps matches TRBD1 (6 bases). V was trimmed by 3 bases and J by 3 bases, leaving 14 bases between them. CDR1 and CDR2 from the germline V gene are LGHDT and YNNKEL (reference sequence). This CDR3 comprises 15 residues. CDR3 region: CASSHIQGGHYGYTF. The CDR3 DNA reads as TGTGCCAGCAGCCACATACAGGGTGGGCACTATGGCTACACCTTC.

This clone came up once. The rearrangement links TRBV3-1 (or the pseudogene TRBV3-2) to TRBJ2-7; TRBD2 is a possible D gene (7 bases). The ends were cut back, 1 base at V and 6 bases at J, with 13 bases in the middle. CDR3 length: 14 amino acids. Germline V lookup: CDR1 LGHDT, CDR2 YNNKEL (reference sequence). The CDR3 sequence: CASSQVRGGTEQYF. The CDR3 nucleotides are TGTGCCAGCAGCCAAGTCAGGGGAGGGACCGAGCAGTACTTC.